This T cell receptor (beta chain) came from a study of shared clonotypes between healthy human individuals (TCRdb year 2020). In the study overall: The cohort included three men and a couple of women between 18 and 49 years of age. For each donor, three plates each were used for CD4 naive and CD4 memory, two plates were used for CD8 naive, and one plate was used for CD8 memory. To estimate repertoire size and how much clonotypes are shared between individuals, the study performed deep sequencing of blood TCR repertoires from five healthy adults. To increase sequencing depth and limit assay-specific biases, TCR repertoire library preparation and sequencing were carried out by different laboratories using diverse techniques. Per donor, leukapheresis produced somewhere between about 0.94 and 9.5 billion PBMCs.

V lost 1 base and J lost 3 bases; the stretch between them is 17 bases long. The germline V gene provides CDR1 SQVTM and CDR2 ANQGSEA. The CDR3 measures 16 amino acids from cysteine to phenylalanine. Of all the DNA, just the CDR3 is kept, 48 bases in frame from base 1. Notes on this clone: What antigen it recognizes has not been identified. Qualities for individual bases were not recorded, and no much larger clone is one base off.

Summary of the overall study and its limitations: Sampling was restricted to blood, and TCR repertoires in tissues likely differ from the TCR repertoires found in blood. The genetic and exposure-history diversity represented was limited by the small number of donors. Rarefaction of sorted-subset datasets indicated incomplete sequencing despite the large sequencing depth. Compared with non-shared clonotypes, the clonotypes found in all four sorted-subset donors had higher generation probabilities. Based on pairwise subsampling, the degree of clonotype sharing among donors was expected to be affected by sequencing depth. Across a few donors, approximately 4.6% of naive CD4, 3% to 3.5% of naive CD8, roughly 2.2% of memory CD4, and approximately 0.4% of memory CD8 clonotypes were shared. Larger estimated clonotype richness was generally found for naive subsets than for memory subsets.

Using the deep immunoSEQ assay, multiplex PCR amplified TCR CDR3 regions from genomic DNA. Genomic DNA extracted from each cell subset was distributed evenly over all wells of several immunoSEQ 96-well plates, and each plate served as one replicate. For sorted subsets, roughly 200 ng of genomic DNA, equivalent to 25,000 to 35,000 T cell genomes, went into each replicate PCR. The purified libraries were quantified using a Qubit 3.0 fluorometer, sized with a Bioanalyzer 2100, and then quantified again using the KAPA Library Quantification kit. Each immunoSEQ 96-well plate was sequenced on its own single-read 150-cycle Illumina NextSeq 550 flow cell. The original pipeline was this. Because only junctional sequences without quality scores were contained in the immunoSEQ output, filtering matching that applied to full-length reads could not be performed. Sequences were annotated with PyIR, a Python wrapper for IgBLAST v1.9, using IMGT germline references to assign V/J genes and CDR3. Reads with weak V/J assignments (E-value above 1e-6), missing CDR3, stop codons, out-of-frame junctions, or ambiguous translated residues were removed. V3J clonotypes were defined as sequences sharing the same inferred V gene, J gene, and CDR3 amino acid sequence. Percentage overlap between repertoires was calculated by dividing the number of shared unique clonotypes by the size of the smaller repertoire. Richness of each repertoire was evaluated using RTK rarefaction, the Chao1 estimator, and Recon v2.1 estimates of unobserved clonotypes. For all TCRbeta clonotypes obtained by the gDNA method from a few donors, generation probabilities were computed with OLGA. Imported from immuneACCESS, the table was reduced by TCRdb to in-frame sequences with V and J called. These copies leave out some clones; in studies compared against another copy, an unresolved V gene accounts for under half, and the cause of the remainder is not known. The V and J calls and the clone size are those of that table, but D and trimming were determined from the DNA. Within this sample are about 2 million clones, with approximately 94% of them counted one time only. More than 0.95% of the sample belongs to the ten largest clones.

CD8 naive samples were obtained by positive selection for CCR7 among CD45RO-negative cells, yielding a CD45RA+CCR7+ population from which TemRA cells were excluded. Donors were healthy HIV-negative adults with no recently reported acute infections or vaccinations. Every donor was a Caucasian adult living in Nashville, Tennessee, USA. Blood was collected by leukapheresis, and PBMCs were isolated by Ficoll-Histopaque density gradient centrifugation and then cryopreserved in liquid nitrogen vapor phase. Analytical flow cytometry was used to check the purity and quantity of each magnetically sorted T cell population. Genomic DNA was isolated from every sorted fraction and measured by UV absorbance on a Nanodrop 2000c.

This receptor was identified in a man aged 18 to 29 in good health. The receptor chain draws on TRBV29-1 and TRBJ2-3, and the D gene may be TRBD1, 6 bases matching. What was sequenced was naive CD8+ T cells sorted from blood. The cell subset or site label, read with the paper, signifies: CD45RA+CCR7+. The encoded CDR3 is CSVEGSRAGETDTQYF. The DNA reads TGCAGCGTTGAAGGATCAAGGGCAGGGGAGACAGATACGCAGTATTTT.